The entry below describes one T cell receptor beta chain. Its antigen is still unknown. The data belong to a study of cytomegalovirus exposure and HLA in healthy donors. Notes on the study in general: Excluded were some V segments that proved indistinguishable, including TRBV6-2 and TRBV6-3. Later analysis demonstrated an association between a missense DCLRE1C variant and TCR beta V- and J-gene trimming. Most of the CMV-associated TCR beta chains (in a later analysis) appeared to be HLA-restricted. Earlier analysis looked at TCR beta V segments, and most were productive about 90% or about 30% of the time.

The PCR employed 60 Vbeta primers together with 13 Jbeta primers. Measured with immunoSEQ multiplex PCR; TCRdb has only the in-frame clones, and not every one. The table has 65,000 to 85,000 clones, about 76% seen once; the top ten hold roughly 12%. Unmatched junction bases numbered 2, after V lost 0 bases and J lost 4 bases. From germline, CDR1 is ENHRY and CDR2 SYGVKD. This CDR3 has 14 amino acids. Material for sequencing was PBMCs. This TCR derives from a male donor in good health and CMV-seropositive. The chain has TRBV10-3 and TRBJ1-1; 7 bases fit TRBD1. The CDR3: CAISESAGGTEAFF. The CDR3 nucleotides are TGTGCCATCAGTGAGTCGGCAGGGGGCACTGAAGCTTTCTTT.